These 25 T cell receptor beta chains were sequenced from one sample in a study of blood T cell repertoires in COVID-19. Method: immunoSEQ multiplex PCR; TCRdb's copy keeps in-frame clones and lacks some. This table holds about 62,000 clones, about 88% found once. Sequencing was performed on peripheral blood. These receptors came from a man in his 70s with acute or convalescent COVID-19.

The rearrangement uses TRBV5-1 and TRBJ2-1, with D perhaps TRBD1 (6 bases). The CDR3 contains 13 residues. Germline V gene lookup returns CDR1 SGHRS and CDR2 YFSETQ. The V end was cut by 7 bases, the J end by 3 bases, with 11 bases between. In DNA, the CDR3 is TGCGCCAGCCAGGCGGACAGCTACAATGAGCAGTTCTTC. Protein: CASQADSYNEQFF.

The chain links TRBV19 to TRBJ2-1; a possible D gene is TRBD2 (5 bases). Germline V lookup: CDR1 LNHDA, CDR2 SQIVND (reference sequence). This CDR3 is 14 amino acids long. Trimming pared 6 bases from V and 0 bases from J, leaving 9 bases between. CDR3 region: CASRRAGSYNEQFF. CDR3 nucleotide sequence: TGTGCCAGTAGGAGGGCAGGCTCCTACAATGAGCAGTTCTTC.

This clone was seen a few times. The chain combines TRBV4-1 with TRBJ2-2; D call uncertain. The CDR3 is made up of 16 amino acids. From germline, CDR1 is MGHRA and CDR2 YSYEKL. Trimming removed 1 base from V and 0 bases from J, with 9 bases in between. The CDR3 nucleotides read TGCGCCAGCAGCCAAGGACATCCGACGAACACCGGGGAGCTGTTTTTT. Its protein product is CASSQGHPTNTGELFF.

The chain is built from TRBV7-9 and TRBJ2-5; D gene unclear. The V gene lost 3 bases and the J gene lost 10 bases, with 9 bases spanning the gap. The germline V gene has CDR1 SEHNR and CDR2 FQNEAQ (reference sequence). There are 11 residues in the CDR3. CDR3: CASSFGRDQYF. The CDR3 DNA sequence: TGTGCCAGCAGCTTTGGGCGAGACCAGTACTTC.

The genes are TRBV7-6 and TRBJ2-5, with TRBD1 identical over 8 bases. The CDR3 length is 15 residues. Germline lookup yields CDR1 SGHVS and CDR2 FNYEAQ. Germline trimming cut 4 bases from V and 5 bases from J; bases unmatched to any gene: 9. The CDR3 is CASSWALDRAETQYF. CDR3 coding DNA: TGTGCCAGCAGCTGGGCCCTGGACAGGGCGGAGACCCAGTACTTC.

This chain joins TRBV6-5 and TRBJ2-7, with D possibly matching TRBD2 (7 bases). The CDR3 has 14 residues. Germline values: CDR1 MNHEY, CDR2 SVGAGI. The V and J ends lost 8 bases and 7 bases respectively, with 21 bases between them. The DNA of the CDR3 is TGTGCCAGCGGGTCGAGACGGGGGGCTGGTGAGCAGTACTTC. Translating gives CASGSRRGAGEQYF.

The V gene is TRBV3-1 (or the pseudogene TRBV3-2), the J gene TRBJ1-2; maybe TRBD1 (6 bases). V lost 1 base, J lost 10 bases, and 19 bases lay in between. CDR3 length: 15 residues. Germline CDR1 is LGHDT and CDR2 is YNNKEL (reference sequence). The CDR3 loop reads CASSQGTAIKRFYTF. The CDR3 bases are TGTGCCAGCAGCCAAGGGACAGCCATCAAACGGTTCTACACCTTC.

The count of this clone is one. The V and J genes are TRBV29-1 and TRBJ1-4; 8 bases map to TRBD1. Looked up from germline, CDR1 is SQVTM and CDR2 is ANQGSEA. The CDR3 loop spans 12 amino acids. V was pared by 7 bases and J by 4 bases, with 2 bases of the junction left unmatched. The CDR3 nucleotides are TGCAGCGGGGGACAGGTTAATGAAAAACTGTTTTTT. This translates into CSGGQVNEKLFF. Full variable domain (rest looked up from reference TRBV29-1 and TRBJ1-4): SAVISQKPSRDICQRGTSLTIQCQVDSQVTMMFWYRQQPGQSLTLIATANQGSEATYESGFVIDKFPISRPNLTFSTLTVSNMSPEDSSIYLCSGGQVNEKLFFGSGTQLSVL.

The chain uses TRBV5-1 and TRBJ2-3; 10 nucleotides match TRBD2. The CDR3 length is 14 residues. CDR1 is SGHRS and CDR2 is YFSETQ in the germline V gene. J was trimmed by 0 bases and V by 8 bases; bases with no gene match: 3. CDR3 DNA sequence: TGCGCCAGTGAGCGGGGGGGAAGCACAGATACGCAGTATTTT. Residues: CASERGGSTDTQYF.

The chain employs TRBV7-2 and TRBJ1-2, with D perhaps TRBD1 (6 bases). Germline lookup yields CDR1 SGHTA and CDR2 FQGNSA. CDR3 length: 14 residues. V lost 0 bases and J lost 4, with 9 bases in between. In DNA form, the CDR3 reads TGTGCCAGCAGCTTAGCTTTACAGGGCTATGGCTACACCTTC. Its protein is CASSLALQGYGYTF. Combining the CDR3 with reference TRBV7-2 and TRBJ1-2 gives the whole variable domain GAGVSQSPSNKVTEKGKDVELRCDPISGHTALYWYRQSLGQGLEFLIYFQGNSAPDKSGLPSDRFSAERTGGSVSTLTIQRTQQEDSAVYLCASSLALQGYGYTFGSGTRLTVV.

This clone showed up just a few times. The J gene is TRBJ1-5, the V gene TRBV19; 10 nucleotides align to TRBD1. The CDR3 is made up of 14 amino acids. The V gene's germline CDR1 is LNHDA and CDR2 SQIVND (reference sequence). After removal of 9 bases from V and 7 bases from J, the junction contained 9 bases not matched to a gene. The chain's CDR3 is CASDPGQGRQPQHF. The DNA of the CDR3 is TGTGCCAGCGATCCGGGACAGGGGAGACAGCCCCAGCATTTT.

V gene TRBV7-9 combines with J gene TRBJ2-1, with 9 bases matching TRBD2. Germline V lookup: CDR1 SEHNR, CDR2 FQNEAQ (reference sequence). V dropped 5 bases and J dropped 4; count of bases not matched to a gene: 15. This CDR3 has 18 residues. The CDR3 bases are TGTGCCAGCAGCCTAGGTCCAGCGGGAGGTCTCCTTTACAATGAGCAGTTCTTC. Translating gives CASSLGPAGGLLYNEQFF.

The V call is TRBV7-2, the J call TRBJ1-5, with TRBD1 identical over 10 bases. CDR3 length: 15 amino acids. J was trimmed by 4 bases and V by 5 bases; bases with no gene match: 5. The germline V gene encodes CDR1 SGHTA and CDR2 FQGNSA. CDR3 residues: CASSPDRGRNQPQHF. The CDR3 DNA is TGTGCCAGCAGCCCTGACAGGGGGCGAAATCAGCCCCAGCATTTT.

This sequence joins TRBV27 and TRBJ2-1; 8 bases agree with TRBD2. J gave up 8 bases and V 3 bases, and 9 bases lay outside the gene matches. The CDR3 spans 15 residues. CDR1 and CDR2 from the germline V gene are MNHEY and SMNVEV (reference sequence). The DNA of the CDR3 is TGTGCCAGCAGTTTTGAGGGACTAGTTTCTTATGAGCAGTTCTTC. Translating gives CASSFEGLVSYEQFF.

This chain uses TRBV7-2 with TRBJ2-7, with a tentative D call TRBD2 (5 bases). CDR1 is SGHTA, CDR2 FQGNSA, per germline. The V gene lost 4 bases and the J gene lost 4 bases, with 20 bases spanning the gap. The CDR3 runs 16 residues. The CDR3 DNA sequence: TGTGCCAGCAGCTCCCTAGGACGCACCGGGAATTACGAGCAGTACTTC. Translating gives CASSSLGRTGNYEQYF.

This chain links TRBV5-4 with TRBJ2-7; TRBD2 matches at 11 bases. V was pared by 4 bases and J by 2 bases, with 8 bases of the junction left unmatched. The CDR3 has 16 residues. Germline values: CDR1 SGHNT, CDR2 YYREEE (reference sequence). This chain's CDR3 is CASSPELAGVPYEQYF. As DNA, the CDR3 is TGTGCCAGCAGCCCTGAACTAGCGGGGGTTCCCTACGAGCAGTACTTC. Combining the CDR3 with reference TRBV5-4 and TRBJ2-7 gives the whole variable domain ETGVTQSPTHLIKTRGQQVTLRCSSQSGHNTVSWYQQALGQGPQFIFQYYREEENGRGNFPPRFSGLQFPNYSSELNVNALELDDSALYLCASSPELAGVPYEQYFGPGTRLTVT.

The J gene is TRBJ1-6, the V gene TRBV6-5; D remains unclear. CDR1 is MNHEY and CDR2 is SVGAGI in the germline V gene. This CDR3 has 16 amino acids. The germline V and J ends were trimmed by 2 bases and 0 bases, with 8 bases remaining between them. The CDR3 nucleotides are TGTGCCAGCAGTTACGCAACGAGCTCCTATAATTCACCCCTCCACTTT. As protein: CASSYATSSYNSPLHF.

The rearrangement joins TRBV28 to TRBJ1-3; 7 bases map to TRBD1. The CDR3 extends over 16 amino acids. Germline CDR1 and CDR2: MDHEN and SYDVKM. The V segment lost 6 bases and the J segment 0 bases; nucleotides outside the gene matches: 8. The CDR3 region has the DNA TGTGCCAGCAGATGGACAGGCTTGAGCTCTGGAAACACCATATATTTT. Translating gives CASRWTGLSSGNTIYF. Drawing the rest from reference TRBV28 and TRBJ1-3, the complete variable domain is DVKVTQSSRYLVKRTGEKVFLECVQDMDHENMFWYRQDPGLGLRLIYFSYDVKMKEKGDIPEGYSVSREKKERFSLILESASTNQTSMYLCASRWTGLSSGNTIYFGEGSWLTVV.

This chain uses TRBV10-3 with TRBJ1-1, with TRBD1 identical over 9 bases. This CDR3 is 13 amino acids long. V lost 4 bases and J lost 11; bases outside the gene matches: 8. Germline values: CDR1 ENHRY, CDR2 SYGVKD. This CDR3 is CAISVDRGEEAFF. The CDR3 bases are TGTGCCATCAGTGTGGACAGGGGAGAAGAGGCTTTCTTT.

The CDR3 loop is CASNPGGSSYEQYF. The CDR3 DNA sequence: TGTGCCAGCAATCCGGGAGGGAGCTCCTACGAGCAGTACTTC. The V call is TRBV9, the J call TRBJ2-7; 8 positions match TRBD2. The CDR3 loop spans 14 amino acids. The V gene's germline CDR1 is SGDLS and CDR2 YYNGEE. The trim removed 6 bases at V and 0 bases at J, leaving 5 bases unmatched.

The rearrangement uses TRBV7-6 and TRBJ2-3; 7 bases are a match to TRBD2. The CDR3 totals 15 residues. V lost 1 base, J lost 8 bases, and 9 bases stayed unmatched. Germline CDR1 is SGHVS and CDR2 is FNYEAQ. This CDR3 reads CASSLGGGAAGTQYF. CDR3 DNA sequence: TGTGCCAGCAGCTTAGGGGGAGGGGCCGCGGGTACGCAGTATTTT.

Written as DNA, the CDR3 is TGCGCCAGCAGCCAAGGGGGACAGGGACGGGAAAAACTGTTTTTT. Residues: CASSQGGQGREKLFF. The chain carries TRBV5-1 and TRBJ1-4; 9 nucleotides line up with TRBD1. Germline CDR1 reads SGHRS; CDR2 reads YFSETQ. J gave up 8 bases and V 4 bases, and 9 bases lay outside the gene matches. The CDR3 contains 15 residues.

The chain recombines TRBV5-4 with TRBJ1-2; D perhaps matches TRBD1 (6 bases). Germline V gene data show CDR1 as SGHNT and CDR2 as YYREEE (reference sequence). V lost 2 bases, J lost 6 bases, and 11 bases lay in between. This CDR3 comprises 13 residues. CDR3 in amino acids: CASSFPGANGYTF. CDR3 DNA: TGTGCCAGCAGCTTCCCAGGGGCTAATGGCTACACCTTC.

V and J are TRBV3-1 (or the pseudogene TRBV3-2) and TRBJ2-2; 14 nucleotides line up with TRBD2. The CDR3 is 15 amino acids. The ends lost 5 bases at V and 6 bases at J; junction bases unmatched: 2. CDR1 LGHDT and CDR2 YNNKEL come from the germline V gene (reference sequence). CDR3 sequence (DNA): TGTGCCAGCAGCAAGACTAGCGGGGGGGCCGGGGAGCTGTTTTTT. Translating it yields CASSKTSGGAGELFF.

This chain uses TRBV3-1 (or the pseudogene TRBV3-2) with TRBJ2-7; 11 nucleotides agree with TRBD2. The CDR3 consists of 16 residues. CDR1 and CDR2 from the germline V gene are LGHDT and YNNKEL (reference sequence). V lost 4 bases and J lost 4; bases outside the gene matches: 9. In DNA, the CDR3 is TGTGCCAGCAGCCGCTCCGGGACTAGCGGAGCATACGAGCAGTACTTC. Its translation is CASSRSGTSGAYEQYF.